This is a list of T cell receptor beta chains from one sample in a study of neurological immune-mediated disorders. One entry per CDR3 protein results from TCRdb running MiXCR on the 5' RACE reads. The repertoire holds roughly 88,000 distinct CDR3 sequences, with around 3.5% as singletons. Sequenced material: PBMCs. These TCRs come from a woman aged 45-60 years with multiple sclerosis. The CDR3 runs from the conserved cysteine through the conserved F or W. A D gene is named only where the DNA matches it firmly. Size tells how often a clone was seen (once, few, many) or the class of an expanded clone, and some rows leave it out.

cdr3_nt	cdr3_aa	clone_size	d_call	v_call	j_call
TGTGCCAGCAGCTCGATCTATCCAGGGGAGACCCAGTACTTC	CASSSIYPGETQYF	many	NA	TRBV7-2	TRBJ2-5
TGTGCCAGCAGTCCCCCTGCCAGGGTCCCCGGGGAGCTGTTTTTT	CASSPPARVPGELFF	many	NA	TRBV28	TRBJ2-2
TGCGCCAGCAGCCAACTCAGCGACGAGCAGTACTTC	CASSQLSDEQYF	many	NA	TRBV4-1	TRBJ2-7
TGCAGCGTTTCAAAGGGATCCTACGAGCAGTACTTC	CSVSKGSYEQYF	many	NA	TRBV29-1	TRBJ2-7
TGTGCCAGCCATCATGGGCGGACAGCCAAAAACATTCAGTACTTC	CASHHGRTAKNIQYF	many	NA	TRBV7-3	TRBJ2-4
TGTGCCACCAGCAGAGACAACAGGGCCAATGAGCAGTTCTTC	CATSRDNRANEQFF	many	NA	TRBV15	TRBJ2-1
TGTGCCAGCACCTATGGACAGGGGAACCACGAGCAGTACTTC	CASTYGQGNHEQYF	many	TRBD1	TRBV7-2	TRBJ2-7
TGTGCCAGCAGTTACTCCAGGCAGAACACTGAAGCTTTCTTT	CASSYSRQNTEAFF	many	NA	TRBV6-5	TRBJ1-1
TGTGCCAGCAGCGTAGATGGGTCGGGGAATCCAGGGACCCAGTACTTC	CASSVDGSGNPGTQYF	many	NA	TRBV9	TRBJ2-5
TGCGCCAGCAGCCACCAAGCTAGCGGGGGAGAGGGGGAGCTGTTTTTT	CASSHQASGGEGELFF	NA	TRBD2	TRBV4-3	TRBJ2-2
TGTGCCAGCAGCTCTAGAAGGGGAGAGCGGTACAATGAGCAGTTCTTC	CASSSRRGERYNEQFF	few	NA	TRBV5-5	TRBJ2-1
TGTGCCAGCAGCCCGACAGTGAGGGGCACTGAAGCTTTCTTT	CASSPTVRGTEAFF	many	NA	TRBV12-3/TRBV12-4	TRBJ1-1
TGCAGTGCTAGCGGGGGGGCCCACGAGCAGTACTTC	CSASGGAHEQYF	many	TRBD2	TRBV20-1	TRBJ2-7
TGCGCCAGCAGCTTGTCGGAGGAGACCCAGTACTTC	CASSLSEETQYF	many	NA	TRBV5-1	TRBJ2-5
TGTGCCAGCAGTCCTCCCTTATTATACGAGCAGTACTTC	CASSPPLLYEQYF	many	NA	TRBV12-3/TRBV12-4	TRBJ2-7
TGTGCCAGCAGTCCCCGTTGGGGTTTTGACACAGATACGCAGTATTTT	CASSPRWGFDTDTQYF	many	NA	TRBV27	TRBJ2-3
TGCAGTGCTAGAGGACTAATGGTTCATGAGCAGTTCTTC	CSARGLMVHEQFF	many	NA	TRBV20-1	TRBJ2-1
TGCGCCAGCTCCGAAGTGGAGGGGCGGCACGAGCAGTACTTC	CASSEVEGRHEQYF	many	NA	TRBV4-3	TRBJ2-7
TGTGCCAGCAGACCTCCTCAACAGGGTATCACAAACATTCAGTACTTC	CASRPPQQGITNIQYF	many	NA	TRBV12-3/TRBV12-4	TRBJ2-4
TGTGCCAGCAGCCCAAGGAGGCAGACCCAGTACTTC	CASSPRRQTQYF	many	NA	TRBV12-3/TRBV12-4	TRBJ2-5
TGCGCCAGCAGCCGCGGGAGGAATGAAAAACTGTTTTTT	CASSRGRNEKLFF	many	NA	TRBV5-1	TRBJ1-4
TGTGCCAGCTCACTTTTTGCTAGCGACTACGAGCAGTACTTC	CASSLFASDYEQYF	many	NA	TRBV18	TRBJ2-7
TGCAGTGCTAGAGATCGGGACAGGGACTCCTACGAGCAGTACTTC	CSARDRDRDSYEQYF	many	TRBD1	TRBV20-1	TRBJ2-7
TGTGCCAGCTCACAGGGTCGAGGTGAGCAGTTCTTC	CASSQGRGEQFF	NA	NA	TRBV18	TRBJ2-1